A selection of T cell receptor beta chains follows, all from one sample in a study of blood T cell repertoires in COVID-19. Generated by immunoSEQ multiplex PCR, the TCRdb table keeps only in-frame clones and is missing some. The sample contains almost 80,000 clones, roughly four fifths of which appear only once. Input material: peripheral blood. The receptors were gathered from a woman aged 70-85 years with acute or convalescent COVID-19. The CDR3 runs from the conserved cysteine through the conserved F or W. A D gene is named only where the DNA matches it firmly. The size of a clone is reported for some rows only, either as once, few or many, or as a class for expanded clones.

d_call	j_call	clone_size	v_call	cdr3_nt	cdr3_aa
TRBD2	TRBJ2-1	.	TRBV11-2	TGTGCCAGCAGCTCACTAGCGGGAGGGCTCAATGAGCAGTTCTTC	CASSSLAGGLNEQFF
TRBD2	TRBJ2-1	.	TRBV19	TGTGCCAGTAGTTCCCTTGGGGCTAGCGGGGACAATGAGCAGTTCTTC	CASSSLGASGDNEQFF
.	TRBJ2-1	few	TRBV4-1	TGCGCCAGCAGCCAAGACGTGGGGCGGGGAAGCTCCTACAATGAGCAGTTCTTC	CASSQDVGRGSSYNEQFF
.	TRBJ2-5	.	TRBV2	TGTGCCAGCACTTTCGGGGGAGGGGGAGAGACCCAGTACTTC	CASTFGGGGETQYF
TRBD1	TRBJ2-3	.	TRBV9	TGTGCCAGCAGCAGATTGACAGGGGGCGCAGATACGCAGTATTTT	CASSRLTGGADTQYF
TRBD1	TRBJ2-7	.	TRBV7-8	TGTGCCAGCAGCTTAATTATCGCCAGGGACAGTTCCTACGAGCAGTACTTC	CASSLIIARDSSYEQYF
TRBD2	TRBJ2-1	.	TRBV18	TGTGCCAGCTCATCCATACTAGCGGGAGTTAGGGACAATGAGCAGTTCTTC	CASSSILAGVRDNEQFF
.	TRBJ1-1	.	TRBV19	TGTGCCAGTAGTCCTAGGCAGGGGCTTAAAACTGAAGCTTTCTTT	CASSPRQGLKTEAFF
.	TRBJ1-2	.	TRBV30	TGTGCCTGGAGTGTACGGGTTAGAGACGGCTACACCTTC	CAWSVRVRDGYTF
TRBD1	TRBJ2-1	.	TRBV18	TGTGCCAGCTCCGCAGACAGGGGAACCTACAATGAGCAGTTCTTC	CASSADRGTYNEQFF
.	TRBJ1-5	.	TRBV14	TGTGCCAGCAGCCCCGGGGGGGCCGAGCAGCCCCAGCATTTT	CASSPGGAEQPQHF
.	TRBJ2-1	.	TRBV27	TGTGCCAGCAGTCTACAGGGTCGGTCCTACAATGAGCAGTTCTTC	CASSLQGRSYNEQFF
TRBD2	TRBJ2-1	.	TRBV2	TGTGCCAGCAGTGGCGGGCGCGGACTAGGGATGAATGAGCAGTTCTTC	CASSGGRGLGMNEQFF
TRBD1	TRBJ1-1	.	TRBV9	TGTGCCAGCAGCGTAGGGACAGGAAGGAACACTGAAGCTTTCTTT	CASSVGTGRNTEAFF
TRBD2	TRBJ2-3	few	TRBV10-3	TGTGCCATCAGTGTAGCGGGAGGACGCACAGATACGCAGTATTTT	CAISVAGGRTDTQYF
.	TRBJ1-1	once	TRBV11-2	TGTGCCAGCAGCTTTTTATCGAATCAGGGGAAAGGGGGTGAAGCTTTCTTT	CASSFLSNQGKGGEAFF
.	TRBJ1-1	.	TRBV2	TGTGCCAGCAGTGCTCTGACAGCTTCTTACACTGAAGCTTTCTTT	CASSALTASYTEAFF
TRBD2	TRBJ2-3	.	TRBV7-3	TGTGCCAGCAGCGCCAATCTAGCGGGGGCTAGCACAGATACGCAGTATTTT	CASSANLAGASTDTQYF
.	TRBJ2-3	few	TRBV6-5	TGTGCCAGCAGGGTGACTACCAGTCGAACAGATACGCAGTATTTT	CASRVTTSRTDTQYF
.	TRBJ1-1	.	TRBV5-8	TGTGCCAGCAGCGTACAGGTTAACCCTGAAGCTTTCTTT	CASSVQVNPEAFF
TRBD2	TRBJ2-3	once	TRBV5-1	TGCGCCAGCAGCTTGGCCGGTGGCGGGAGGGCAGATACGCAGTATTTT	CASSLAGGGRADTQYF
.	TRBJ2-1	.	TRBV7-2	TGTGCCAGCAGCTTAGTGGGGTCGGGAGCCGGTTCGAATGAGCAGTTCTTC	CASSLVGSGAGSNEQFF
TRBD2	TRBJ2-7	.	TRBV28	TGTGCCAGCAGTCTCCCGTTGGCGGGAGGAAGGACCTACGAGCAGTACTTC	CASSLPLAGGRTYEQYF
.	TRBJ1-1	once	TRBV6-4	TGTGCCAGGACCCCCCAGGGCGTAACTGAAGCTTTCTTT	CARTPQGVTEAFF
.	TRBJ2-1	once	TRBV6-1	TGTGCCAGCAGTGAAATACGCGATATGGTGAGCAATGAGCAGTTCTTC	CASSEIRDMVSNEQFF
.	TRBJ2-1	.	TRBV28	TGTGCCAGCAGTGCCGAAACCAGCTCCTACAATGAGCAGTTCTTC	CASSAETSSYNEQFF
.	TRBJ2-7	.	TRBV12-3/TRBV12-4	TGTGCCAGCAGTTTTAGTTCCCAATACGAGCAGTACTTC	CASSFSSQYEQYF
.	TRBJ2-1	.	TRBV5-1	TGCGCCAGCAGCTTGTCCGGGGATAGCTCCTACAATGAGCAGTTCTTC	CASSLSGDSSYNEQFF
TRBD2	TRBJ2-7	many	TRBV2	TGTGCCAGCAGAGAGTCGGGACTAGCGGGAGTCGAGCAGTACTTC	CASRESGLAGVEQYF
TRBD2	TRBJ2-7	.	TRBV9	TGTGCCAGCAGCGGAGAGCTAGCGGGGGGAGAAGAGCAGTACTTC	CASSGELAGGEEQYF
.	TRBJ2-3	.	TRBV4-1	TGCGCCAGCAGCCAAGCTAAGGGGGGGGCCACAGATACGCAGTATTTT	CASSQAKGGATDTQYF
TRBD1	TRBJ2-1	.	TRBV10-3	TGTGCCATCAGTCAGACAGGGGGCAATGAGCAGTTCTTC	CAISQTGGNEQFF
.	TRBJ1-4	.	TRBV30	TGTGCCTGGTTTTCGGGTGCTAATGAAAAACTGTTTTTT	CAWFSGANEKLFF
TRBD2	TRBJ2-1	.	TRBV7-3	TGTGCCAGCAGCAGGACTAGCGGGAGGGCCTGGAATGAGCAGTTCTTC	CASSRTSGRAWNEQFF
.	TRBJ2-1	.	TRBV6-4	TGTGCCCGCCACCTCGTAGCGCGCTACAATGAGCAGTTCTTC	CARHLVARYNEQFF
TRBD2	TRBJ2-3	once	TRBV6-4	TGTGCCAGCAGCATTAGCGGGAGTTCAGATACGCAGTATTTT	CASSISGSSDTQYF
.	TRBJ1-6	once	TRBV6-2/TRBV6-3	TGTGCCAGCAGTTACTCGTCGGGACACTTCTTAAATTCACCCCTCCACTTT	CASSYSSGHFLNSPLHF
.	TRBJ2-2	.	TRBV2	TGTGCCAGCCATACCGGGACAACACTAACCGGGGAGCTGTTTTTT	CASHTGTTLTGELFF
.	TRBJ2-4	.	TRBV6-1	TGTGCCAGCAGTGAAGAGTTGGCGGGGCTAGCCAAAAACATTCAGTACTTC	CASSEELAGLAKNIQYF
TRBD1	TRBJ2-1	.	TRBV5-1	TGCGCCAGCAGCTGGGGGACAGGGGGCTCCAAGCAGTTCTTC	CASSWGTGGSKQFF
TRBD1	TRBJ1-1	few	TRBV3-1/TRBV3-2	TGTGCCAGCAGCCAAGACTGGGACAGAGAAGCTTTCTTT	CASSQDWDREAFF
TRBD2	TRBJ2-2	.	TRBV3-1/TRBV3-2	TGTGCCAGCAGCCGATCTAGCGGGAGTGGGGACACCGGGGAGCTGTTTTTT	CASSRSSGSGDTGELFF